A single sample gave rise to the 26 T cell receptor beta chains below, sequenced in a study of blood T cell repertoires in COVID-19. The data were produced by immunoSEQ multiplex PCR, yet TCRdb's version contains in-frame clones alone and is incomplete. This sample yields 110,000 or so clones, of which roughly 76% are seen a single time; roughly 10% belongs to the top ten. The source material was peripheral blood. Receptors originate from a woman aged 70-85 years with acute or convalescent COVID-19.

This chain joins TRBV2 and TRBJ2-7, with 13 bases matching TRBD2. Germline CDR1 SNHLY, CDR2 FYNNEI. This CDR3 has 15 residues. With 7 bases clipped from V and 7 bases from J, the junction kept 10 bases outside the gene matches. The CDR3 loop is CASKAGLAGVGEQYF. The CDR3, as DNA: TGTGCCAGCAAAGCCGGACTAGCGGGAGTTGGGGAGCAGTACTTC.

The V gene is TRBV7-2, the J gene TRBJ1-1; TRBD1 aligns across 10 bases. The CDR3 has 15 residues. Trimming removed 1 base from V and 7 bases from J; junction bases left unmatched: 6. Germline lookup yields CDR1 SGHTA and CDR2 FQGNSA. CDR3 in DNA: TGTGCCAGCAGCTTAGTGGGACAGGGGTCAGGTGAAGCTTTCTTT. As protein: CASSLVGQGSGEAFF. The variable domain in full, completed from reference TRBV7-2 and TRBJ1-1, reads GAGVSQSPSNKVTEKGKDVELRCDPISGHTALYWYRQSLGQGLEFLIYFQGNSAPDKSGLPSDRFSAERTGGSVSTLTIQRTQQEDSAVYLCASSLVGQGSGEAFFGQGTRLTVV.

J is TRBJ1-1 and V is TRBV5-1; D is uncertain. CDR3 length equals 14 residues. Per the germline V gene, CDR1 is SGHRS and CDR2 is YFSETQ. Between the trimmed V and J ends, which lost 4 bases and 6 bases, there was a span of 16 bases. Written as DNA, the CDR3 is TGCGCCAGCAGCCGTGGTGTGGCAAGCGCTGAAGCTTTCTTT. Amino acids: CASSRGVASAEAFF. Looking up the rest from reference TRBV5-1 and TRBJ1-1 gives the full variable domain: KAGVTQTPRYLIKTRGQQVTLSCSPISGHRSVSWYQQTPGQGLQFLFEYFSETQRNKGNFPGRFSGRQFSNSRSEMNVSTLELGDSALYLCASSRGVASAEAFFGQGTRLTVV.

The chain links TRBV24-1 to TRBJ2-5; TRBD1 matches at 7 bases. The length of the CDR3 is 15 residues. The J segment lost 1 base and the V segment lost 3 bases, leaving 4 bases of the junction unmatched. Germline values: CDR1 KGHDR, CDR2 SFDVKD. The CDR3 DNA sequence: TGTGCCACCAGTGATAAGGGGGCAGCCCAAGAGACCCAGTACTTC. Its protein product is CATSDKGAAQETQYF.

The chain is built from TRBV27 and TRBJ1-1; D is unclear. Trimming cost V 4 bases and J 0 bases, with 6 bases left between them. Germline V lookup: CDR1 MNHEY, CDR2 SMNVEV (reference sequence). The CDR3 is 13 residues long. CDR3 residues: CASSYSMNTEAFF. The CDR3 DNA reads TGTGCCAGCAGTTACAGCATGAACACTGAAGCTTTCTTT.

This clone appeared a few times. The gene calls are TRBV7-8 and TRBJ2-7; TRBD1 aligns across 7 bases. This CDR3 has 16 residues. V gave up 4 bases and J gave up 2 bases; unmatched junction bases: 11. Germline loops: CDR1 SGHVS, CDR2 FQNEAQ. Written as DNA, the CDR3 is TGTGCCAGCAGCTCTCTCCCCACACAGGGGACCTACGAGCAGTACTTC. Amino acid sequence: CASSSLPTQGTYEQYF.

In regard to this clone: At one end, the junction sequence differs from germline, possibly due to a read error. The chain employs TRBV5-1 and TRBJ1-5, with 8 positions matching TRBD1. Germline assignment: CDR1 SGHRS and CDR2 YFSETQ. The CDR3 totals 16 residues. CDR3 region: CASSLDGAGGNQPQHF. In DNA, the CDR3 is TGCGCCAGCAGCTTGGATGGGGCAGGGGGCAACCAGCCCCAGCATTTT.

As for this clone: In the same sample, other DNA sequences code for this CDR3. The CDR3 coding sequence is TGTGCCAGCAGCTCCCGGGAGACCCAGTACTTC. It is translated as CASSSRETQYF. The chain joins TRBV12-3 or TRBV12-4 to TRBJ2-5; D remains unclear. The CDR3 covers 11 residues. V was clipped by 6 bases and J by 5 bases, with 7 bases between them.

Remarks on this clone: Different DNA sequences within this sample yield the same CDR3. The rearrangement uses TRBV7-2 and TRBJ1-1, with a weak D call TRBD1 (6 bases). The germline V gene encodes CDR1 SGHTA and CDR2 FQGNSA. The CDR3 runs to 14 residues. V lost 0 bases and J 4 bases, leaving 9 bases between the germline ends. In DNA, the CDR3 is TGTGCCAGCAGCTTAGCGCAAGGGGGCACTGAAGCTTTCTTT. Translating it yields CASSLAQGGTEAFF.

The chain recombines TRBV12-3 or TRBV12-4 with TRBJ2-7; a weak D match, TRBD1 (6 bases). The CDR3 is 13 amino acids. The V gene lost 6 bases and the J gene lost 2 bases, with 11 bases spanning the gap. CDR3: CASSPRGTYEQYF. The CDR3, as DNA: TGTGCCAGCAGCCCCAGGGGTACCTACGAGCAGTACTTC.

This clone appeared a single time. The V and J genes are TRBV4-1 and TRBJ1-5, with D perhaps TRBD1 (6 bases). V was trimmed by 0 bases and J by 6 bases, leaving 9 bases between them. The germline CDR1 and CDR2 sequences are MGHRA and YSYEKL. This CDR3 spans 14 amino acids. CDR3 nucleotide sequence: TGCGCCAGCAGCCAAGAAACAGGGAGTCAGCCCCAGCATTTT. Its translation is CASSQETGSQPQHF.

Turning to this clone: Other DNA sequences in the sample encode the same CDR3. This chain connects TRBV6-5 to TRBJ2-2, with D maybe TRBD2 (6 bases). CDR3 length: 14 amino acids. Germline V gene lookup returns CDR1 MNHEY and CDR2 SVGAGI. The V gene lost 6 bases and the J gene lost 0 bases, with 8 bases spanning the gap. The CDR3 nucleotides read TGTGCCAGCAGCCGGGGGACGAACACCGGGGAGCTGTTTTTT. Encoded protein: CASSRGTNTGELFF.

This clone was recorded a few times. The chain uses TRBV7-6 and TRBJ2-3; the D gene is possibly TRBD2 (6 bases). Trimming took 2 bases from V and 3 from J, leaving 15 bases between them. This CDR3 contains 16 residues. Per the germline V gene, CDR1 is SGHVS and CDR2 is FNYEAQ. CDR3 DNA sequence: TGTGCCAGCAGCTTATTAGCGGAGATAGGTACAGATACGCAGTATTTT. Translation gives CASSLLAEIGTDTQYF. Combining the CDR3 with reference TRBV7-6 and TRBJ2-3 gives the whole variable domain GAGVSQSPRYKVTKRGQDVALRCDPISGHVSLYWYRQALGQGPEFLTYFNYEAQQDKSGLPNDRFSAERPEGSISTLTIQRTEQRDSAMYRCASSLLAEIGTDTQYFGPGTRLTVL.

V usage is TRBV6-6 and J usage is TRBJ2-1; no definite D call. Between the trimmed V and J ends, which lost 6 bases and 4 bases, there was a span of 10 bases. The CDR3 length is 13 residues. Germline V gives CDR1 MNHNY, CDR2 SVGAGI (reference sequence). The CDR3 bases are TGTGCCAGCAGCTCCGACTCGTACAATGAGCAGTTCTTC. This encodes CASSSDSYNEQFF.

CDR3 coding DNA: TGTGCCAGCAGCCGCCGGGACAGGGGTGGCTACACCTTC. It encodes CASSRRDRGGYTF. This chain links TRBV3-1 (or the pseudogene TRBV3-2) with TRBJ1-2; 10 bases align to TRBD1. This CDR3 has 13 residues. Germline CDR1 is LGHDT and CDR2 is YNNKEL (reference sequence). With 4 bases clipped from V and 7 bases from J, the junction kept 3 bases outside the gene matches.

This chain connects TRBV3-1 (or the pseudogene TRBV3-2) to TRBJ2-1; 7 bases align to TRBD1. From germline, CDR1 is LGHDT and CDR2 YNNKEL (reference sequence). CDR3 length: 15 residues. J lost 2 bases, V lost 4 bases, and 5 bases had no gene match. The CDR3 sequence is CASSLRTGPYNEQFF. DNA of the CDR3: TGTGCCAGCAGCCTGAGGACAGGTCCCTACAATGAGCAGTTCTTC.

In its sample, this clone ranks as medium-sized. The chain is built from TRBV6-5 and TRBJ2-7, with TRBD2 matching 11 bases. Germline lookup yields CDR1 MNHEY and CDR2 SVGAGI. The CDR3 is 13 amino acids. V was pared by 11 bases and J by 2 bases, with 5 bases of the junction left unmatched. This chain's CDR3 is CAASGGTTYEQYF. The CDR3 DNA reads as TGTGCCGCTAGCGGGGGGACTACCTACGAGCAGTACTTC.

This clone is a singleton in its sample. The chain links TRBV9 to TRBJ2-3; 10 bases fit TRBD2. The trim removed 4 bases at V and 1 base at J, leaving 3 bases unmatched. The V gene's germline CDR1 is SGDLS and CDR2 YYNGEE. The CDR3 totals 15 residues. The CDR3 bases are TGTGCCAGCAGCTCTAGCGGGGGCCGCACAGATACGCAGTATTTT. It translates to CASSSSGGRTDTQYF.

The V call is TRBV24-1, the J call TRBJ1-1; possibly TRBD1 for D (6 bases). CDR3 length equals 14 residues. Deletions cut 8 bases from V and 11 bases from J, with 23 bases between. The V gene's germline CDR1 is KGHDR and CDR2 SFDVKD. CDR3: CATTTWGGKGGAFF. CDR3 nucleotide sequence: TGTGCCACCACCACCTGGGGAGGGAAAGGGGGGGCTTTCTTT.

This sequence joins TRBV6-5 and TRBJ1-5; D is possibly TRBD1 (6 bases). Trimming took 9 bases from V and 5 from J, leaving 17 bases between them. CDR3 length equals 14 residues. CDR1 and CDR2 (germline): MNHEY, SVGAGI. The CDR3 nucleotides read TGTGCCAGTGCCCCAGGGGAAAGGGATCAGCCCCAGCATTTT. It specifies CASAPGERDQPQHF.

The rearrangement uses TRBV10-1 and TRBJ1-3, with D unclear. Germline CDR1 reads WNHNN; CDR2 reads SYGVQD (reference sequence). Trimming took off 3 bases at V and 2 bases at J, with 11 bases between the two ends. The CDR3 sequence is 15 residues long. DNA of the CDR3: TGCGCCAGCAGTGACCCGACTAAGCCTGGAAACACCATATATTTT. Translated: CASSDPTKPGNTIYF.

The chain is built from TRBV10-2 and TRBJ1-6, with D possibly matching TRBD1 (6 bases). CDR3 size: 18 residues. Germline V CDR1 and CDR2: WSHSY, SAAADI. The ends were cut back, 7 bases at V and 0 bases at J, with 19 bases in the middle. CDR3 in DNA: TGCGCCAGCACCGAGGAGGGGGGGTATAGCTCCTATAATTCACCCCTCCACTTT. This translates into CASTEEGGYSSYNSPLHF.

J is TRBJ1-5 and V is TRBV6-5; 7 nucleotides line up with TRBD1. J was trimmed by 5 bases and V by 2 bases; bases with no gene match: 9. The CDR3 runs to 16 residues. CDR1 MNHEY and CDR2 SVGAGI come from the germline V gene. CDR3 sequence (DNA): TGTGCCAGCAGTTACCAACGACAGGGTTCGGATCAGCCCCAGCATTTT. Encoded protein: CASSYQRQGSDQPQHF.

The V gene is TRBV2, the J gene TRBJ2-2; possible D gene TRBD1, 6 bases. The CDR3 has 15 amino acids. The V gene's germline CDR1 is SNHLY and CDR2 FYNNEI. V was trimmed by 5 bases and J by 1 base, leaving 11 bases between them. The CDR3 is CASSFLTGNTGELFF. The DNA of the CDR3 is TGTGCCAGCAGTTTTCTGACAGGGAACACCGGGGAGCTGTTTTTT. Based on the CDR3 plus reference TRBV2 and TRBJ2-2, the full variable domain is EPEVTQTPSHQVTQMGQEVILRCVPISNHLYFYWYRQILGQKVEFLVSFYNNEISEKSEIFDDQFSVERPDGSNFTLKIRSTKLEDSAMYFCASSFLTGNTGELFFGEGSRLTVL.

This chain uses TRBV4-3 with TRBJ1-2, with 10 bases that match TRBD1. Unmatched junction bases numbered 6, after V lost 6 bases and J lost 2 bases. This CDR3 region has 15 residues. Germline loops: CDR1 LGHNA, CDR2 YSLEER. The CDR3 DNA follows: TGCGCCAGCAGGGGGGGGACAGGGGCAAACTATGGCTACACCTTC. This sequence encodes CASRGGTGANYGYTF.

The chain links TRBV28 to TRBJ1-1; D gene ambiguous. This CDR3 region has 13 residues. Germline CDR1 is MDHEN and CDR2 is SYDVKM. The V gene lost 5 bases and the J gene lost 4 bases, with 11 bases spanning the gap. The CDR3 DNA sequence: TGTGCCAGCAGTCCCAGTTTTGGCACTGAAGCTTTCTTT. This codes for CASSPSFGTEAFF.